Below are 13 T cell receptor beta chains sequenced from a single sample in a study of blood T cell repertoires in COVID-19. Sequencing was performed with immunoSEQ multiplex PCR; in TCRdb, only in-frame clones are kept and a portion is missing. Among more than 200,000 clones listed, less than 90% were seen once. Material for sequencing was peripheral blood. These TCRs come from a man in his 70s with acute or convalescent COVID-19.

This clone turned up a few times. This sequence joins TRBV19 and TRBJ2-2, with 11 bases fitting TRBD2. V lost 4 bases and J lost 0; bases outside the gene matches: 1. There are 16 residues in the CDR3. Germline V gene sequence: CDR1 LNHDA, CDR2 SQIVND (reference sequence). CDR3 in DNA: TGTGCCAGTAGTACGGGACTAGCGGCGAACACCGGGGAGCTGTTTTTT. This codes for CASSTGLAANTGELFF.

The chain uses TRBV7-9 and TRBJ2-3, with D uncertain. The CDR3 is 11 residues long. Germline-derived CDR1 and CDR2 are SEHNR and FQNEAQ (reference sequence). Deletions cut 3 bases from V and 7 bases from J, with 5 bases between. CDR3 region: CASSLQNTQYF. The CDR3, as DNA: TGTGCCAGCAGCTTGCAGAATACGCAGTATTTT.

This rearrangement joins TRBV18 to TRBJ2-1; possible D gene TRBD2, 6 bases. CDR1 is KGHSH, CDR2 LQKENI, per germline. The ends were cut back, 0 bases at V and 4 bases at J, with 16 bases in the middle. This CDR3 comprises 17 residues. CDR3 in DNA: TGTGCCAGCTCACCACCCCTAGTCGCGGGGCCTTACAATGAGCAGTTCTTC. Amino acids: CASSPPLVAGPYNEQFF.

The gene calls are TRBV9 and TRBJ2-2, with TRBD1 identical over 12 bases. The germline V gene encodes CDR1 SGDLS and CDR2 YYNGEE. This CDR3 is 17 amino acids long. The ends lost 3 bases at V and 2 bases at J; junction bases unmatched: 5. CDR3 DNA: TGTGCCAGCAGCGGGGGACAGGGGGCCGCTAACACCGGGGAGCTGTTTTTT. Translated: CASSGGQGAANTGELFF.

The V gene is TRBV7-9, the J gene TRBJ1-1; 7 bases map to TRBD1. The ends lost 6 bases at V and 8 bases at J; junction bases unmatched: 6. The CDR3 length is 12 residues. Germline V gene sequence: CDR1 SEHNR, CDR2 FQNEAQ (reference sequence). The CDR3 DNA follows: TGTGCCAGCAGTTCTGAACAGGGGGAAGCTTTCTTT. Its translation is CASSSEQGEAFF. The entire variable domain, with the rest obtained from reference TRBV7-9 and TRBJ1-1, is as follows: DTGVSQNPRHKITKRGQNVTFRCDPISEHNRLYWYRQTLGQGPEFLTYFQNEAQLEKSRLLSDRFSAERPKGSFSTLEIQRTEQGDSAMYLCASSSEQGEAFFGQGTRLTVV.

V is TRBV7-8 and J is TRBJ2-3; a possible D gene is TRBD1 (7 bases). CDR3 length equals 14 residues. V dropped 5 bases and J dropped 8 bases, with 17 bases sitting between them. CDR1 is SGHVS, CDR2 FQNEAQ, per germline. In DNA form, the CDR3 reads TGTGCCAGCAGCCCCCAGGGGGAGGCGGTTACGCAGTATTTT. Protein: CASSPQGEAVTQYF. The full variable domain, completed using reference TRBV7-8 and TRBJ2-3, is GAGVSQSPRYKVAKRGQDVALRCDPISGHVSLFWYQQALGQGPEFLTYFQNEAQLDKSGLPSDRFFAERPEGSVSTLKIQRTQQEDSAVYLCASSPQGEAVTQYFGPGTRLTVL.

The CDR3 DNA reads TGTGCCAGCAGTTTAAGACAGGGTTACAATGAGCAGTTCTTC. Protein product: CASSLRQGYNEQFF. The rearrangement uses TRBV6-5 and TRBJ2-1; 7 bases are shared with TRBD1. CDR3 length equals 14 residues. Losses at the gene ends were 4 bases for V and 4 bases for J; bases not matched to a gene: 4. CDR1 MNHEY and CDR2 SVGAGI come from the germline V gene.

With respect to this clone: Compared with germline, one end of the junction differs, possibly owing to a read error. Other DNA sequences within the sample encode an identical CDR3. This chain links TRBV29-1 with TRBJ2-2; 15 bases fit TRBD2. Germline V gene data show CDR1 as SQVTM and CDR2 as ANQGSEA. This CDR3 has 14 residues. Written as DNA, the CDR3 is TGCAGCGTTAGGACTAGCGGGAGGGCCGGAGAGCTGTTTTTT. Translating gives CSVRTSGRAGELFF.

The chain joins TRBV3-1 (or the pseudogene TRBV3-2) to TRBJ2-7; no clear D. V was shortened by 5 bases and J by 1 base, with 12 bases between the two germline ends. From germline, CDR1 is LGHDT and CDR2 YNNKEL (reference sequence). The CDR3 spans 14 residues. CDR3 DNA: TGTGCCAGCAGCTATACCAGGAATTCCTACGAGCAGTACTTC. Translated, it gives CASSYTRNSYEQYF.

This clone was seen once. The gene calls are TRBV5-1 and TRBJ1-4, with a tentative D call TRBD1 (6 bases). Trimming took off 4 bases at V and 4 bases at J, with 17 bases between the two ends. The germline gives CDR1 SGHRS, CDR2 YFSETQ. There are 16 residues in the CDR3. CDR3 bases: TGCGCCAGCAGCACTGGACAGATCGACTATAATGAAAAACTGTTTTTT. This gives the protein CASSTGQIDYNEKLFF.

Turning to this clone: Other DNA sequences in the sample encode the same CDR3. The chain joins TRBV7-3 to TRBJ2-3, with D maybe TRBD2 (6 bases). With 5 bases removed from V and 3 bases from J, the gap between germline ends came to 12 bases. The CDR3 has 14 residues. Germline CDR1 is SGHTA and CDR2 is FQGTGA. The CDR3 here is CASSTTGGTDTQYF. The DNA for the CDR3 is TGTGCCAGCAGCACAACAGGAGGGACAGATACGCAGTATTTT.

The J gene is TRBJ1-1, the V gene TRBV5-5; D remains ambiguous. V dropped 3 bases and J dropped 3 bases, with 6 bases sitting between them. The CDR3 runs to 12 residues. CDR1 is SGHKS and CDR2 is YYEKEE in the germline V gene (reference sequence). CDR3 amino acids: CASSWGDTEAFF. As DNA, the CDR3 is TGTGCCAGCAGCTGGGGAGACACTGAAGCTTTCTTT.

The chain links TRBV5-4 to TRBJ2-7; D might be TRBD2 (7 bases). CDR3 size: 14 residues. V lost 4 bases and J 7 bases, leaving 18 bases between the germline ends. Germline-derived CDR1 and CDR2 are SGHNT and YYREEE (reference sequence). CDR3 sequence reads: CASSRQVGLREQYF. The CDR3 DNA reads as TGTGCCAGCAGCCGACAGGTGGGACTACGAGAGCAGTACTTC.